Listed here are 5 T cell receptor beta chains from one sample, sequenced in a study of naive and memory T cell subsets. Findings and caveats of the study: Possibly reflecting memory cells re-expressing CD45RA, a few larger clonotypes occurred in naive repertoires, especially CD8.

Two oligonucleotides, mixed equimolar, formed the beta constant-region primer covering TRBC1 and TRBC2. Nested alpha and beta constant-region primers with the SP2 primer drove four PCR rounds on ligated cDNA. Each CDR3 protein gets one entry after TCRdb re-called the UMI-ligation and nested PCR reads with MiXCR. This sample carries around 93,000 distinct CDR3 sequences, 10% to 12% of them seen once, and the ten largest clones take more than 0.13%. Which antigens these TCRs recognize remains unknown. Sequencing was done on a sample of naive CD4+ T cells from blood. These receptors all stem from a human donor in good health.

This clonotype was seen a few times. The CDR3 DNA reads TGCGCCAGCAGCTTGGGACGTTTCAGTACCCCTGGGGCCAACGTCCTGACTTTC. It specifies CASSLGRFSTPGANVLTF. V is TRBV5-1 and J is TRBJ2-6, with D unresolved. Trimming took 0 bases from V and 2 from J, leaving 15 bases between them. The CDR3 length is 18 residues. Germline V gene data show CDR1 as SGHRS and CDR2 as YFSETQ.

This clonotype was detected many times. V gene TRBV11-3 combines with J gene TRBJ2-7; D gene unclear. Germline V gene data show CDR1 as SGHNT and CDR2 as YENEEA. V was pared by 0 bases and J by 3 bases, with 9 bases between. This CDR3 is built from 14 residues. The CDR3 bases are TGTGCCAGCAGCTTAGATGCCCTGGGCTACGAGCAGTACTTC. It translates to CASSLDALGYEQYF.

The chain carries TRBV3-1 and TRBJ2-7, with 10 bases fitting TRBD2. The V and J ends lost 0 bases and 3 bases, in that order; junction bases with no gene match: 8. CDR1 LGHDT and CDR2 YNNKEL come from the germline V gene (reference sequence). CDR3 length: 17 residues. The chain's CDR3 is CASSQDTRLAGVYEQYF. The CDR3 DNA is TGTGCCAGCAGCCAAGATACAAGGCTAGCGGGAGTCTACGAGCAGTACTTC.

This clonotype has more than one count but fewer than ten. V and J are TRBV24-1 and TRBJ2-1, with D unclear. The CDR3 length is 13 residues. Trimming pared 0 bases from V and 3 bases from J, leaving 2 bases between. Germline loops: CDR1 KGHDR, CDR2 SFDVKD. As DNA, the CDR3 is TGTGCCACCAGTGATTTGAGCTACAATGAGCAGTTCTTC. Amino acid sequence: CATSDLSYNEQFF.

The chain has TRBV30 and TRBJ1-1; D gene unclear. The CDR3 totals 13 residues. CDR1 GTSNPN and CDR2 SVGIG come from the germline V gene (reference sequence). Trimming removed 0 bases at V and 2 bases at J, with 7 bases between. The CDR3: CAWSVRTNTEAFF. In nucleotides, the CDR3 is TGTGCCTGGAGTGTACGGACCAACACTGAAGCTTTCTTT.